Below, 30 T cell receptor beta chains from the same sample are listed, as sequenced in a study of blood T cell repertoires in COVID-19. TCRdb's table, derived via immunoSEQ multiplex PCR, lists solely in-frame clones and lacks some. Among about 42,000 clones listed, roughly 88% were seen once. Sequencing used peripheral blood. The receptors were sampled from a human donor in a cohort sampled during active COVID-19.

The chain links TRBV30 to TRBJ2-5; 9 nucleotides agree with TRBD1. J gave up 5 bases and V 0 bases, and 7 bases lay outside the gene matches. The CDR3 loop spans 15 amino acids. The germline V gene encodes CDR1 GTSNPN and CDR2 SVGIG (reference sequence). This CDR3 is CAWSVRGTGIETQYF. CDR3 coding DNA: TGTGCCTGGAGTGTACGCGGGACAGGGATCGAGACCCAGTACTTC.

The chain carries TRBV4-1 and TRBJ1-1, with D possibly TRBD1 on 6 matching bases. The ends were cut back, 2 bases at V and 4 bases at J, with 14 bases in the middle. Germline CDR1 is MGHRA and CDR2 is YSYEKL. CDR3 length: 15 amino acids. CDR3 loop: CASSQQDRYRTEAFF. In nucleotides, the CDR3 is TGCGCCAGCAGCCAACAAGACAGGTATCGCACTGAAGCTTTCTTT.

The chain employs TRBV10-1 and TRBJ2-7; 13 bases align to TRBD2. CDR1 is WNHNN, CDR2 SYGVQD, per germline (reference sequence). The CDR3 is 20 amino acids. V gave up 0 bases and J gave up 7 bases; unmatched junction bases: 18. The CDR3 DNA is TGCGCCAGCAGTGAGTCCGGGAAACTACTAGCGGGGGGGCGATATCGGGAGCAGTACTTC. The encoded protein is CASSESGKLLAGGRYREQYF.

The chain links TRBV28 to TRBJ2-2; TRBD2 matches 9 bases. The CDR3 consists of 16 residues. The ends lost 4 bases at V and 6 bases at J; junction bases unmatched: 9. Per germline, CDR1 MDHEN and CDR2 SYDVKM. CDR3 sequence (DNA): TGTGCCAGCAGTTCACTCTGGACTAGCGATTCCGGGGAGCTGTTTTTT. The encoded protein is CASSSLWTSDSGELFF.

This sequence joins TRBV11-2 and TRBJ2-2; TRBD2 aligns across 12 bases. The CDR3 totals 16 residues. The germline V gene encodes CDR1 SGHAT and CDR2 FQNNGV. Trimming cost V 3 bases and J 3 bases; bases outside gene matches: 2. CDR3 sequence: CASSFLAGGYTGELFF. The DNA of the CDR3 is TGTGCCAGCAGCTTCCTAGCGGGGGGGTACACCGGGGAGCTGTTTTTT.

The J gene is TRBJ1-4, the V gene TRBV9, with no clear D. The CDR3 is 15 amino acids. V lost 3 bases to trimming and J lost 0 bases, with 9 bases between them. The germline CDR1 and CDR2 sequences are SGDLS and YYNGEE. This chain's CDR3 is CASSGAGTTNEKLFF. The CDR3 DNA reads TGTGCCAGCAGCGGGGCCGGTACAACTAATGAAAAACTGTTTTTT.

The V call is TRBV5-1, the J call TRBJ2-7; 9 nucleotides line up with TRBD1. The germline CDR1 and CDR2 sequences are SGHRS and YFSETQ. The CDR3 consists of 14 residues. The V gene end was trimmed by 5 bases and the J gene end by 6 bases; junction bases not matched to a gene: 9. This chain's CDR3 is CASSTGQGSREQYF. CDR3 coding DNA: TGCGCCAGCAGTACCGGACAGGGGAGTCGCGAGCAGTACTTC.

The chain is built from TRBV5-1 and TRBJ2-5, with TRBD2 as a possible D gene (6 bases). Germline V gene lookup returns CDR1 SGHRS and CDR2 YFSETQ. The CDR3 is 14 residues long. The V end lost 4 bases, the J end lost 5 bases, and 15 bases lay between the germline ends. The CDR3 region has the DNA TGCGCCAGCAGCCCGTCGTGGGGAGGTGAGACCCAGTACTTC. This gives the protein CASSPSWGGETQYF.

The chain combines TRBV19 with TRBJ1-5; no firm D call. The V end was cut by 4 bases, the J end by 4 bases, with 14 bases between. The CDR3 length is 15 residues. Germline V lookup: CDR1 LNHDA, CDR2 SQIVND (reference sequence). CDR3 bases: TGTGCCAGTAGTACGGCTTCGGGGAGAAATCAGCCCCAGCATTTT. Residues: CASSTASGRNQPQHF.

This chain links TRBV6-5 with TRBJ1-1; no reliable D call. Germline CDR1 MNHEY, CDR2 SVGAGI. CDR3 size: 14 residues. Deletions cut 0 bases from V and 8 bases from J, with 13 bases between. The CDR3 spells CASSYSYRVVEAFF. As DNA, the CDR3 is TGTGCCAGCAGTTACTCGTACCGGGTTGTGGAAGCTTTCTTT.

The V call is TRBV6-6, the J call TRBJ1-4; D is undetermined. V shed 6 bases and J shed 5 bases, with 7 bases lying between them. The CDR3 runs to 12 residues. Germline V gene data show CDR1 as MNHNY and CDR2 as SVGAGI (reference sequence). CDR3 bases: TGTGCCAGCAGGGGCACAAATGAAAAACTGTTTTTT. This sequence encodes CASRGTNEKLFF.

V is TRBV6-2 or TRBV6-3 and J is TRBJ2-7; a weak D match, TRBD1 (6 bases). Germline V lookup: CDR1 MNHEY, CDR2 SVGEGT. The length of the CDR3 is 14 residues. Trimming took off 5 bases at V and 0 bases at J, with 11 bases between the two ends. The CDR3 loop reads CASSSTGSSYEQYF. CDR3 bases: TGTGCCAGCAGTAGTACAGGGAGCTCCTACGAGCAGTACTTC.

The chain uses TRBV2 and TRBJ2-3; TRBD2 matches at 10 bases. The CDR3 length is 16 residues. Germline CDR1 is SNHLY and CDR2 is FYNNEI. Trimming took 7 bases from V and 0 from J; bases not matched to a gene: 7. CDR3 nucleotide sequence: TGTGCCAGCAACCTAGCGGGAGTCCGTAGCACAGATACGCAGTATTTT. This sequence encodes CASNLAGVRSTDTQYF.

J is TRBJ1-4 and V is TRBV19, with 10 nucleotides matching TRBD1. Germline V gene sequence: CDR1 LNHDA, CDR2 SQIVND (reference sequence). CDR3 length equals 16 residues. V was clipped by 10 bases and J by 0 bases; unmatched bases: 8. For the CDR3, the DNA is TGTGCCACCCAAGGGGACAGGGGTACAACTAATGAAAAACTGTTTTTT. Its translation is CATQGDRGTTNEKLFF.

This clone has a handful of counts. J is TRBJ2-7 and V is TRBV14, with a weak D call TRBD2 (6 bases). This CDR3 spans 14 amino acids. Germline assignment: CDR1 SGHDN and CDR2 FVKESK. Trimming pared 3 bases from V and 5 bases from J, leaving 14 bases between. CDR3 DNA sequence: TGTGCCAGCAGCCAGGGAGGAGGGCTCAACGAGCAGTACTTC. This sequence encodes CASSQGGGLNEQYF.

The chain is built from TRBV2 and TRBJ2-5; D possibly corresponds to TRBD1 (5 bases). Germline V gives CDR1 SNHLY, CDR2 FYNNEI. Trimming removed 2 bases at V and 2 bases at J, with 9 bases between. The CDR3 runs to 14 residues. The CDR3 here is CASSERGLQETQYF. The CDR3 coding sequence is TGTGCCAGCAGTGAAAGGGGATTACAAGAGACCCAGTACTTC. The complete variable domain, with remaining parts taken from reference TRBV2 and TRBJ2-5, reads EPEVTQTPSHQVTQMGQEVILRCVPISNHLYFYWYRQILGQKVEFLVSFYNNEISEKSEIFDDQFSVERPDGSNFTLKIRSTKLEDSAMYFCASSERGLQETQYFGPGTRLLVL.

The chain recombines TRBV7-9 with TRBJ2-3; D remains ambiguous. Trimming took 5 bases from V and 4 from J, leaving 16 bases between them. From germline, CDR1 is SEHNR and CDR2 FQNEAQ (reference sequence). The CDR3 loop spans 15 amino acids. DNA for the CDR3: TGTGCCAGCAGCCTTGGATTTGGAGAGGCAGATACGCAGTATTTT. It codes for CASSLGFGEADTQYF.

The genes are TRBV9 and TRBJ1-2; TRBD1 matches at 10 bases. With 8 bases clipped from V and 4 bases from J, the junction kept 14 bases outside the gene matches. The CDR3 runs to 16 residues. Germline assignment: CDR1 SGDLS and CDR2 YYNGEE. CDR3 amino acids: CASTRSTGGISYGYTF. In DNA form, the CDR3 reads TGTGCCAGTACAAGATCGACAGGGGGCATAAGCTATGGCTACACCTTC.

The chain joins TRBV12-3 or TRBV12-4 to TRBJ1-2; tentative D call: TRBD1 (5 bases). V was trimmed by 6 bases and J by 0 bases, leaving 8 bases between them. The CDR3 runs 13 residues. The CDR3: CASSQGPNYGYTF. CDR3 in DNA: TGTGCCAGCAGCCAGGGCCCTAACTATGGCTACACCTTC.

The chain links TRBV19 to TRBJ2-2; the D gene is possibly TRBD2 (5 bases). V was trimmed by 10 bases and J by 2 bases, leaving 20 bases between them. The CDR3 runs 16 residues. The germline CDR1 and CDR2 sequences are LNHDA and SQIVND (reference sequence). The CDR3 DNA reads TGTGCCACCCACCCAAGGTCAGGAGGTAACACCGGGGAGCTGTTTTTT. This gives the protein CATHPRSGGNTGELFF.

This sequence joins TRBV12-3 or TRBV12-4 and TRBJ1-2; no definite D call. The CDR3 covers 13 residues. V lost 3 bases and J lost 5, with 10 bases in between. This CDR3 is CASSFIREYGYTF. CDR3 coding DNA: TGTGCCAGCAGTTTCATCCGGGAGTATGGCTACACCTTC.

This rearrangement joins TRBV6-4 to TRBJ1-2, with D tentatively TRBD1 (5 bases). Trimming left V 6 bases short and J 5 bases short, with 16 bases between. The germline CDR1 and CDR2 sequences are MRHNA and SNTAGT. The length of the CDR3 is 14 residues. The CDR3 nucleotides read TGTGCCAGCAGACCCACCGGGACTGGTTATGGCTACACCTTC. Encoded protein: CASRPTGTGYGYTF.

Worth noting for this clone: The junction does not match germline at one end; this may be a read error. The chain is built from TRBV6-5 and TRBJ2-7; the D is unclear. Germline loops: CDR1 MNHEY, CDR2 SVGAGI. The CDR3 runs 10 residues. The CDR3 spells CASRYYEQYF. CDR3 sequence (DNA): TGTGCCAGCAGATACTACGAGCAGTACTTC.

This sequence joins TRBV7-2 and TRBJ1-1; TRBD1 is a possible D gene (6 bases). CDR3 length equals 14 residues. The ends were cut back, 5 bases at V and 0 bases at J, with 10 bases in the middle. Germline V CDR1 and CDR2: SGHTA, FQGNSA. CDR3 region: CASSPRTVNTEAFF. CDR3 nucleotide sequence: TGTGCCAGCAGCCCCCGGACAGTGAACACTGAAGCTTTCTTT.

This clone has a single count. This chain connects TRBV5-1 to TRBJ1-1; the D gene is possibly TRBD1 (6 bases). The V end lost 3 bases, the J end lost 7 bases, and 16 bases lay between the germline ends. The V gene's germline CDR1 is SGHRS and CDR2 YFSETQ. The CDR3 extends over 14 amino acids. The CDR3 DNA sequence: TGCGCCAGCAGCTCAAACGCCGGGACAATTGAAGCTTTCTTT. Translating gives CASSSNAGTIEAFF.

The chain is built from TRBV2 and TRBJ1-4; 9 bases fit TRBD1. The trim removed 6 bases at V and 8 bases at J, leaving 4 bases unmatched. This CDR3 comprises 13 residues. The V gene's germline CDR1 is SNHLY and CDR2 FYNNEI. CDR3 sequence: CASRGQGNEKLFF. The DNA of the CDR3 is TGTGCCAGCAGGGGACAGGGTAACGAAAAACTGTTTTTT.

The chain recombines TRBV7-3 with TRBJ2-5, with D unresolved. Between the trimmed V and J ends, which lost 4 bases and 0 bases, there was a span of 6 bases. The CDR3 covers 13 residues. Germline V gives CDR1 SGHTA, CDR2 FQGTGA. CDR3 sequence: CASSSDNQETQYF. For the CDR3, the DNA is TGTGCCAGCAGCTCTGACAACCAAGAGACCCAGTACTTC.

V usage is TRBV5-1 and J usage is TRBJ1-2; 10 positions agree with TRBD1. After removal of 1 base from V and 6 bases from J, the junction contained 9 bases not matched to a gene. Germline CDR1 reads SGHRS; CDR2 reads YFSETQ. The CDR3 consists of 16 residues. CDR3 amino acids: CASSLFSETGGNGYTF. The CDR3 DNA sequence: TGCGCCAGCAGCTTGTTCTCCGAGACAGGGGGCAATGGCTACACCTTC.

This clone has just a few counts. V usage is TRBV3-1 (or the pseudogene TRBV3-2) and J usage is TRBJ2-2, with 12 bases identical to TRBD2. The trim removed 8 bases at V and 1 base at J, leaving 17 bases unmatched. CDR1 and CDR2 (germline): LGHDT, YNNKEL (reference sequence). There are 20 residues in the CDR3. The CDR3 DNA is TGTGCCAGCTTTAAGAGGATTGAGACTAGCGGGAGACGGAACACCGGGGAGCTGTTTTTT. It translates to CASFKRIETSGRRNTGELFF.

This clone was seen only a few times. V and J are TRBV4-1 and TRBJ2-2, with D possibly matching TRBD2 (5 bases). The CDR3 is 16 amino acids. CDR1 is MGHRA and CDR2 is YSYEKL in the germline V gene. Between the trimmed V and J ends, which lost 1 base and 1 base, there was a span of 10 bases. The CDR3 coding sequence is TGCGCCAGCAGCCAAGTCCGGGGTGTGAACACCGGGGAGCTGTTTTTT. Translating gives CASSQVRGVNTGELFF.